The 5 T cell receptor beta chains reported below all come from one sample, sequenced in a study of cytomegalovirus exposure and HLA in healthy donors. 60 Vbeta and 13 Jbeta primers were used in PCR. The repertoire was sequenced with immunoSEQ multiplex PCR; TCRdb's copy has only in-frame clones and lacks some. Among some 150,000 clones listed, approximately 77% were seen once. Sequenced input: PBMCs. The source of these receptors is a woman aged 35 to 49 in good health and CMV-seronegative.

This sequence joins TRBV5-1 and TRBJ2-7; perhaps TRBD1 as D (5 bases). Looked up from germline, CDR1 is SGHRS and CDR2 is YFSETQ. Trimming pared 2 bases from V and 2 bases from J, leaving 8 bases between. The CDR3 is 13 amino acids. CDR3 DNA: TGCGCCAGCAGCTTTCAGGGCCCCTACGAGCAGTACTTC. Its translation: CASSFQGPYEQYF.

This chain connects TRBV5-4 to TRBJ1-3, with D tentatively TRBD1 (5 bases). Trimming took 0 bases from V and 7 from J, leaving 14 bases between them. Per the germline V gene, CDR1 is SGHNT and CDR2 is YYREEE (reference sequence). This CDR3 has 15 residues. The CDR3 region has the DNA TGTGCCAGCAGCTTGGAGGAGGGGCTGCGGAACACCATATATTTT. It yields the protein CASSLEEGLRNTIYF.

The J gene is TRBJ1-2, the V gene TRBV4-1; 10 bases align to TRBD1. Per germline, CDR1 MGHRA and CDR2 YSYEKL. V lost 1 base to trimming and J lost 4 bases; unmatched junction nucleotides: 12. This CDR3 region has 18 residues. CDR3 DNA sequence: TGCGCCAGCAGCCAAGGGACAGGGGGTAAAGCAGGTGGCTATGGCTACACCTTC. Translation gives CASSQGTGGKAGGYGYTF.

This chain's CDR3 is CSVEDRNYEQYF. In DNA form, the CDR3 reads TGCAGCGTTGAAGACCGGAACTACGAGCAGTACTTC. V gene TRBV29-1 combines with J gene TRBJ2-5, with D uncertain. Matching the DNA end better, TRBJ2-7 makes the J call doubtful. There are 12 residues in the CDR3. The germline CDR1 and CDR2 sequences are SQVTM and ANQGSEA.

This chain links TRBV7-3 with TRBJ2-2, with a tentative D call TRBD1 (6 bases). The ends were cut back, 6 bases at V and 2 bases at J, with 13 bases in the middle. CDR3 length equals 15 residues. In germline, CDR1 is SGHTA, CDR2 FQGTGA. CDR3 amino acids: CASRPDSRNTGELFF. In DNA form, the CDR3 reads TGTGCCAGCAGGCCGGACAGCCGAAACACCGGGGAGCTGTTTTTT.